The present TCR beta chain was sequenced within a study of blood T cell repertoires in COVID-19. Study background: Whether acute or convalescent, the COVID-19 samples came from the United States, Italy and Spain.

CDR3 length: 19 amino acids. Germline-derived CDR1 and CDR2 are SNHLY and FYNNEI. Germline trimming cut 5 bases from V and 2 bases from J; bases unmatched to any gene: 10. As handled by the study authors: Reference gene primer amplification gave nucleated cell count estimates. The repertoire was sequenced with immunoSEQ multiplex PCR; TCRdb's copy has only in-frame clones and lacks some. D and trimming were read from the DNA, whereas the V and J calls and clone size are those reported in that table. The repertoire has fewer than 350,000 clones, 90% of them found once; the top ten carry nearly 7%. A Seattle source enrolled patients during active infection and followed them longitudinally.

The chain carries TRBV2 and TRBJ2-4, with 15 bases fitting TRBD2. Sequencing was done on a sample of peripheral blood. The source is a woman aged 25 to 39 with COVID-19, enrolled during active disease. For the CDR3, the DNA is TGTGCCAGCAGTTCCCAGGGACTAGCGGGAGGTCCCTCCAAAAACATTCAGTACTTC. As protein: CASSSQGLAGGPSKNIQYF.